This is a list of T cell receptor beta chains from one sample in a study of neurological immune-mediated disorders. Each CDR3 protein gets one entry after TCRdb re-called the 5' RACE reads with MiXCR. The table records some 68,000 distinct CDR3 sequences, roughly 13% of them present only once. Sequencing input: PBMCs. All receptors come from a female donor with HTLV-1-associated myelopathy (HAM/TSP). Each CDR3 is given with its conserved first and last residue. Fields, in order: clone size, J gene, CDR3 length, V gene, D gene, CDR3 DNA, CDR3 protein. The D gene is left open where the match is weak. Clone size, where shown, is once, few, many, or a class for clones that have expanded.

size: many; J: TRBJ1-1; length: 13; V: TRBV7-2; D: -; DNA: TGTGCCAGCAGCTCGACGGAGAACACTGAAGCTTTCTTT; CDR3: CASSSTENTEAFF
size: many; J: TRBJ2-5; length: 14; V: TRBV20-1; D: -; DNA: TGCAGTGCACATCAAACAGGACGCAAAGAGACCCAGTACTTC; CDR3: CSAHQTGRKETQYF
size: many; J: TRBJ2-1; length: 15; V: TRBV12-3/TRBV12-4; D: -; DNA: TGTGCCAGCACTTTTAAGGTCAGGGAGTACAATGAGCAGTTCTTC; CDR3: CASTFKVREYNEQFF
size: many; J: TRBJ1-3; length: 13; V: TRBV7-2; D: -; DNA: TGTGCCGGCGGACAAATCTCTGGAAACACCATATATTTT; CDR3: CAGGQISGNTIYF
size: many; J: TRBJ2-3; length: 13; V: TRBV20-1; D: TRBD2; DNA: TGCAGTGCAACGACCACCCTAGCGGCCACGCAGTATTTT; CDR3: CSATTTLAATQYF
size: many; J: TRBJ2-2; length: 16; V: TRBV9; D: -; DNA: TGTGCCAGCAGCGGCCCCCGGGGCACTTTCACCGGGGAGCTGTTTTTT; CDR3: CASSGPRGTFTGELFF
size: many; J: TRBJ2-5; length: 17; V: TRBV5-1; D: TRBD2; DNA: TGCGCCAGCTCCGGCGGGGCTAGCGGGGCTAACCGAGAGACCCAGTACTTC; CDR3: CASSGGASGANRETQYF
size: many; J: TRBJ1-5; length: 13; V: TRBV28; D: -; DNA: TGTGCCAGCAGTACGGGGGCCAATCAGCCCCAGCATTTT; CDR3: CASSTGANQPQHF
size: many; J: TRBJ2-2; length: 18; V: TRBV14; D: -; DNA: TGTGCCAGCAGCCAAGATTCTCCTCGACTCGCGAACACCGGGGAGCTGTTTTTT; CDR3: CASSQDSPRLANTGELFF
size: -; J: TRBJ2-5; length: 14; V: TRBV4-3; D: -; DNA: TGCGCCAGCAGCTTGGTCGGAGACCAAGAGACCCAGTACTTC; CDR3: CASSLVGDQETQYF
size: many; J: TRBJ2-4; length: 13; V: TRBV7-9; D: TRBD1; DNA: TGTGCCAGCAGCTCAAGGGACAGGGACATTCAGTACTTC; CDR3: CASSSRDRDIQYF
size: many; J: TRBJ1-1; length: 15; V: TRBV6-2/TRBV6-3; D: -; DNA: TGTGCCAGCAGTTACCCGAGGACGGGAAACACTGAAGCTTTCTTT; CDR3: CASSYPRTGNTEAFF
size: many; J: TRBJ2-7; length: 14; V: TRBV5-6; D: -; DNA: TGTGCCAGCAGCCCGGGACGGTCACTTTACGAGCAGTACTTC; CDR3: CASSPGRSLYEQYF
size: many; J: TRBJ2-7; length: 16; V: TRBV7-2; D: -; DNA: TGTGCCAGCAGCCAGAGAGTTGGCCTAGCGGTCACAGGGGAGTACTTC; CDR3: CASSQRVGLAVTGEYF
size: -; J: TRBJ2-3; length: 16; V: TRBV20-1; D: -; DNA: TGCAGTGCTAGAGCTCCCTCCGTGATAACCACAGATACGCAGTATTTT; CDR3: CSARAPSVITTDTQYF
size: many; J: TRBJ2-7; length: 16; V: TRBV11-2; D: TRBD2; DNA: TGTGCCAGCAGCTTAGGGGGCGGGGGGGCCACCTACGAGCAGTACTTC; CDR3: CASSLGGGGATYEQYF
size: -; J: TRBJ1-2; length: 18; V: TRBV3-1; D: TRBD1; DNA: TGTGCCAGCAGCCAAGATAGGACAGGGGGCACCCTAAACTATGGCTACACCTTC; CDR3: CASSQDRTGGTLNYGYTF
size: -; J: TRBJ1-6; length: 16; V: TRBV7-3; D: TRBD1; DNA: TGTGCCAGCAGCTTAACCGGACAGGGTTGGGGGTCACCCCTCCACTTT; CDR3: CASSLTGQGWGSPLHF
size: many; J: TRBJ2-3; length: 13; V: TRBV7-3; D: -; DNA: TGTGCCAGCGGGGTTGGACACACAGATACGCAGTATTTT; CDR3: CASGVGHTDTQYF
size: many; J: TRBJ2-7; length: 13; V: TRBV9; D: -; DNA: TGTGCCAGCAGCGTAGGATTTAGAAACGAGCAGTACTTC; CDR3: CASSVGFRNEQYF
size: many; J: TRBJ2-3; length: 14; V: TRBV5-1; D: -; DNA: TGCGCCAGCAGCTTGTTTCCGGGCGGAGATACGCAGTATTTT; CDR3: CASSLFPGGDTQYF
size: many; J: TRBJ2-7; length: 14; V: TRBV12-5; D: -; DNA: TGTGCTAGTGGTTTGGGACAGGAAATCTACGAGCAGTACTTC; CDR3: CASGLGQEIYEQYF
size: many; J: TRBJ1-1; length: 13; V: TRBV29-1; D: -; DNA: TGCAGCACATTCAGGGGATTGAACACTGAAGCTTTCTTT; CDR3: CSTFRGLNTEAFF
size: many; J: TRBJ2-7; length: 13; V: TRBV12-3/TRBV12-4; D: TRBD1; DNA: TGTGCCAGCACCCTGGGACAGTACTACGAGCAGTACTTC; CDR3: CASTLGQYYEQYF
size: many; J: TRBJ2-2; length: 17; V: TRBV28; D: -; DNA: TGTGCCAGCAGTTTATGGCCGGCAGGAGTGGGCACCGGGGAGCTGTTTTTT; CDR3: CASSLWPAGVGTGELFF
size: many; J: TRBJ2-3; length: 17; V: TRBV5-6; D: TRBD2; DNA: TGTGCCAGCAGCTCGACTAGCGGTCCGGCGGGAACAGATACGCAGTATTTT; CDR3: CASSSTSGPAGTDTQYF
size: many; J: TRBJ1-5; length: 16; V: TRBV6-5; D: TRBD1; DNA: TGTGCCAGCAGTTCGTCCCCCGGGACAGGGAGCCAGCCCCAGCATTTT; CDR3: CASSSSPGTGSQPQHF
size: many; J: TRBJ1-1; length: 15; V: TRBV5-1; D: TRBD1; DNA: TGCGCCAGCCGTCTACAGGGGGGTACGAACACTGAAGCTTTCTTT; CDR3: CASRLQGGTNTEAFF